These 20 T cell receptor beta chains share one sample of origin, sequenced in a study of blood T cell repertoires in COVID-19. Sequencing was performed with immunoSEQ multiplex PCR; in TCRdb, only in-frame clones are kept and a portion is missing. The data show some 160,000 clones, with 85% to 90% seen just once and 2.5% to 3.5% held by the top ten. The sequenced sample was peripheral blood. The receptor set was obtained from a woman aged 55-75 years with active COVID-19.

This clone was observed a single time. The rearrangement links TRBV28 to TRBJ2-5; D might be TRBD1 (6 bases). Germline lookup yields CDR1 MDHEN and CDR2 SYDVKM. CDR3 length: 16 residues. V was trimmed by 10 bases and J by 5 bases, leaving 26 bases between them. CDR3 residues: CATTPGYRQAEETQYF. DNA for the CDR3: TGTGCCACCACTCCTGGTTACCGACAGGCGGAGGAGACCCAGTACTTC.

This clone was recorded once. The J gene is TRBJ1-1, the V gene TRBV10-3; tentative D call: TRBD1 (5 bases). CDR1 and CDR2 (germline): ENHRY, SYGVKD. V lost 3 bases, J lost 1 base, and 12 bases lay in between. The CDR3 consists of 15 residues. The CDR3: CAISDRESSNTEAFF. The CDR3 DNA sequence: TGTGCCATCAGTGACAGGGAATCTTCGAACACTGAAGCTTTCTTT.

The CDR3 nucleotides read TGTGCCAGCAGGGTCAGCCTAACGGGTTCACCCCTCCACTTT. This encodes CASRVSLTGSPLHF. The rearrangement joins TRBV28 to TRBJ1-6; D not resolved. Per germline, CDR1 MDHEN and CDR2 SYDVKM. This CDR3 comprises 14 residues. V was cut by 6 bases and J by 9 bases, with 15 bases left in between.

Here the CDR3 DNA reads TGTGCCTGGGCCTGGGACAGCTACAATGAGCAGTTCTTC. It specifies CAWAWDSYNEQFF. The V gene is TRBV30, the J gene TRBJ2-1, with 7 bases aligning to TRBD1. Per the germline V gene, CDR1 is GTSNPN and CDR2 is SVGIG (reference sequence). V dropped 5 bases and J dropped 3; count of bases not matched to a gene: 4. CDR3 length: 13 amino acids.

V gene TRBV9 combines with J gene TRBJ2-3; 8 bases are shared with TRBD1. V was clipped by 6 bases and J by 4 bases; unmatched bases: 7. Germline CDR1 is SGDLS and CDR2 is YYNGEE. CDR3 length: 14 residues. CDR3 DNA sequence: TGTGCCAGCACCCTTGGACAGGGAGCAGATACGCAGTATTTT. Translating it yields CASTLGQGADTQYF.

This clone has only one observation. The J gene is TRBJ2-4, the V gene TRBV28; 9 bases fit TRBD2. CDR3 length: 17 amino acids. V lost 3 bases to trimming and J lost 1 base; unmatched junction nucleotides: 7. Germline V lookup: CDR1 MDHEN, CDR2 SYDVKM. DNA for the CDR3: TGTGCCAGCAGTTTCCCAGCCAGCGGGAGGGCCAAAAACATTCAGTACTTC. As protein: CASSFPASGRAKNIQYF.

The chain links TRBV9 to TRBJ2-7; D is ambiguous. V dropped 3 bases and J dropped 4 bases, with 14 bases sitting between them. CDR3 length: 14 residues. Germline V gene data show CDR1 as SGDLS and CDR2 as YYNGEE. CDR3 loop: CASSDSTLTYEQYF. Here the CDR3 DNA reads TGTGCCAGCAGCGATTCAACCTTAACTTACGAGCAGTACTTC.

This clone has more than one count but fewer than ten. The gene calls are TRBV28 and TRBJ2-7, with D perhaps matching TRBD2 (6 bases). The CDR3 is 16 residues long. Germline CDR1 is MDHEN and CDR2 is SYDVKM. With 3 bases removed from V and 13 bases from J, the gap between germline ends came to 28 bases. Here the CDR3 reads CASSFTGTSPQGEDYF. The DNA of the CDR3 is TGTGCCAGCAGTTTCACCGGGACTTCTCCTCAAGGGGAGGATTACTTC.

V and J are TRBV11-1 and TRBJ2-7; 8 nucleotides match TRBD2. Germline V lookup: CDR1 SGHAT, CDR2 FQDESV (reference sequence). This CDR3 comprises 14 residues. With 1 base clipped from V and 4 bases from J, the junction kept 3 bases outside the gene matches. In DNA, the CDR3 is TGTGCCAGCAGCTTAGGCGGGAGGATTTACGAGCAGTACTTC. It encodes CASSLGGRIYEQYF. Full variable domain (outside the CDR3, taken from reference TRBV11-1 and TRBJ2-7): EAEVAQSPRYKITEKSQAVAFWCDPISGHATLYWYRQILGQGPELLVQFQDESVVDDSQLPKDRFSAERLKGVDSTLKIQPAELGDSAMYLCASSLGGRIYEQYFGPGTRLTVT.

This chain uses TRBV19 with TRBJ1-5; D gene ambiguous. Trimming stripped 8 bases from V and 0 bases from J, with 14 bases between. This CDR3 spans 15 amino acids. Germline CDR1 and CDR2: LNHDA and SQIVND (reference sequence). CDR3 in amino acids: CASRSGSYSNQPQHF. For the CDR3, the DNA is TGTGCCAGTCGAAGCGGCAGCTATAGCAATCAGCCCCAGCATTTT.

This sequence joins TRBV12-3 or TRBV12-4 and TRBJ1-5; D is possibly TRBD1 (5 bases). CDR3 length equals 13 residues. V was trimmed by 4 bases and J by 14 bases, leaving 18 bases between them. CDR3 protein: CASSWGRLAQKHF. The CDR3 region has the DNA TGTGCCAGCAGTTGGGGGAGGCTAGCTCAAAAGCATTTT.

The V gene is TRBV10-2, the J gene TRBJ2-3; the match to TRBD1 covers 10 bases. V gave up 8 bases and J gave up 4 bases; unmatched junction bases: 12. The CDR3 runs to 16 residues. Per germline, CDR1 WSHSY and CDR2 SAAADI. CDR3 residues: CASEGDRGPFPDTQYF. CDR3 DNA sequence: TGCGCCAGCGAAGGGGACAGGGGCCCATTTCCAGATACGCAGTATTTT.

V usage is TRBV23-1 and J usage is TRBJ2-7, with 9 bases aligning to TRBD1. TRBV23-1 is flagged as an ORF with uncertain function. This CDR3 contains 17 residues. V trimming: 7 bases; J trimming: 7 bases; junction bases outside the gene matches: 20. The CDR3 DNA reads as TGCGCCAGCACCCTGAGCGACCGGGACAGGGATGTCCAAGAGCAGTACTTC. As protein: CASTLSDRDRDVQEQYF.

This clone turned up a few times. The chain employs TRBV28 and TRBJ1-1, with D uncertain. This CDR3 has 14 residues. Germline V gene lookup returns CDR1 MDHEN and CDR2 SYDVKM. V was pared by 5 bases and J by 6 bases, with 16 bases between. This chain's CDR3 is CASSPSGLEPEAFF. The CDR3 DNA reads TGTGCCAGCAGTCCTAGCGGCCTAGAGCCTGAAGCTTTCTTT.

The V gene is TRBV24-1, the J gene TRBJ1-2, with D uncertain. Germline-derived CDR1 and CDR2 are KGHDR and SFDVKD. This CDR3 has 13 residues. V lost 6 bases and J lost 2, with 9 bases in between. The CDR3 loop is CATSQARNYGYTF. Here the CDR3 DNA reads TGTGCCACCAGTCAGGCTCGGAACTATGGCTACACCTTC.

The chain is built from TRBV9 and TRBJ2-5, with 8 bases lining up with TRBD2. The CDR3 spans 16 residues. The germline V gene has CDR1 SGDLS and CDR2 YYNGEE. The trim removed 0 bases at V and 2 bases at J, leaving 6 bases unmatched. The CDR3 loop is CASSVGSGSKQETQYF. CDR3 sequence (DNA): TGTGCCAGCAGCGTAGGGAGCGGGAGTAAGCAAGAGACCCAGTACTTC.

The rearrangement uses TRBV30 and TRBJ1-1; possibly TRBD1 for D (5 bases). Germline CDR1 GTSNPN, CDR2 SVGIG (reference sequence). Between the trimmed V and J ends, which lost 0 bases and 5 bases, there was a span of 13 bases. This CDR3 contains 14 residues. CDR3 nucleotides: TGTGCCTGGAGTGTCCCAGGGCCGAAGACTGAAGCTTTCTTT. It translates to CAWSVPGPKTEAFF. The full variable domain, with the rest looked up from reference TRBV30 and TRBJ1-1, is SQTIHQWPATLVQPVGSPLSLECTVEGTSNPNLYWYRQAAGRGLQLLFYSVGIGQISSEVPQNLSASRPQDRQFILSSKKLLLSDSGFYLCAWSVPGPKTEAFFGQGTRLTVV.

The chain has TRBV9 and TRBJ2-2; tentatively, D is TRBD1 (6 bases). V was trimmed by 0 bases and J by 5 bases, leaving 11 bases between them. This CDR3 is 15 amino acids long. CDR1 is SGDLS, CDR2 YYNGEE, per germline. The CDR3 region is CASSVAGQSTGELFF. In nucleotides, the CDR3 is TGTGCCAGCAGCGTAGCTGGACAGTCGACCGGGGAGCTGTTTTTT. Full variable domain (remainder filled in from reference TRBV9 and TRBJ2-2): DSGVTQTPKHLITATGQRVTLRCSPRSGDLSVYWYQQSLDQGLQFLIQYYNGEERAKGNILERFSAQQFPDLHSELNLSSLELGDSALYFCASSVAGQSTGELFFGEGSRLTVL.

The CDR3 DNA follows: TGTGCCAGCAGGGGGGGAGGGCCATATAACATTCAGTACTTC. Translated, it gives CASRGGGPYNIQYF. This chain connects TRBV27 to TRBJ2-4; 7 nucleotides agree with TRBD2. V was pared by 6 bases and J by 7 bases, with 9 bases of the junction left unmatched. The CDR3 runs to 14 residues. Germline V CDR1 and CDR2: MNHEY, SMNVEV (reference sequence).

The chain recombines TRBV11-3 with TRBJ2-3; 12 bases match TRBD2. Unmatched junction bases numbered 5, after V lost 5 bases and J lost 2 bases. Germline lookup yields CDR1 SGHNT and CDR2 YENEEA. The CDR3 has 16 amino acids. Here the CDR3 reads CASSLGTSGHTDTQYF. CDR3 sequence (DNA): TGTGCCAGCAGCCTAGGGACTAGCGGGCACACAGATACGCAGTATTTT.